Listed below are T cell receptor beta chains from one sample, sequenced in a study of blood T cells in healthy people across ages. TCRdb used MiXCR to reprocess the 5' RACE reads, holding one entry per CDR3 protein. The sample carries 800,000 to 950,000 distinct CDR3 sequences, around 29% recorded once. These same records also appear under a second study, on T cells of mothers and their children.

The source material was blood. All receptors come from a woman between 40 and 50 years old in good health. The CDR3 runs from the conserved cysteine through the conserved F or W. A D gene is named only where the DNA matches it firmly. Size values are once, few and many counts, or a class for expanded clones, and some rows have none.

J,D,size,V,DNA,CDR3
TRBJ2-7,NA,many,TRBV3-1,TGTGCCAGCAGCCCCCAGAGGGGCGAGCAGTACTTC,CASSPQRGEQYF
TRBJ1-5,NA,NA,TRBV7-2,TGTGCCAGCAGCCCGACCCGACAGGCCAATCAGCCCCAGCATTTT,CASSPTRQANQPQHF
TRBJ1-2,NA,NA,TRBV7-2,TGTGCCAGCAGCCCCCTGGTGGGCAGCTCCTATGGCTACACCTTC,CASSPLVGSSYGYTF
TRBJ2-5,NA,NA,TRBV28,TGTGCCAGCAGCCCTGTTGGGGCGGTTCAGGTGGGAGAGACCCAGTACTTC,CASSPVGAVQVGETQYF
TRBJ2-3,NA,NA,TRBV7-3,TGTGCCAGCAGCCGACTAGGGAGAGATACGCAGTATTTT,CASSRLGRDTQYF
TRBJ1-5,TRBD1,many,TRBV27,TGTGCCAGCAGTTTATCCCCGGGACAGCGGAATCAGCCCCAGCATTTT,CASSLSPGQRNQPQHF
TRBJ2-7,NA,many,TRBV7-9,TGTGCCAGCAGCGATCTAATAGTGGGGGCGTCCTACGAGCAGTACTTC,CASSDLIVGASYEQYF
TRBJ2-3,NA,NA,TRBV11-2,TGTGCCAGCAGCTTATGGGGAGCGACACAGGGAGATACGCAGTATTTT,CASSLWGATQGDTQYF
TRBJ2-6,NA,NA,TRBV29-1,TGCAGCGTCCTAAAAAGCTCTGGGGCCAACGTCCTGACTTTC,CSVLKSSGANVLTF
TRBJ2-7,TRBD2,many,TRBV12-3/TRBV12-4,TGTGCCAGCAGTTTGGCCGCGGGGGTAACCTACGAGCAGTACTTC,CASSLAAGVTYEQYF
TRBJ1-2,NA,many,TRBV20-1,TGCAGTGCCCCGAGTCTCAGCCCAGACTATGGCTACACCTTC,CSAPSLSPDYGYTF
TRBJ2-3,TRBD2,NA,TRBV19,TGTGCCAGTAGTAAGCTTTTCCGCGGGGGGGCCACAGATACGCAGTATTTT,CASSKLFRGGATDTQYF
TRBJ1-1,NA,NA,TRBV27,TGTGCCACCCGGGAGGGACGTGGGGTGAACACTGAAGCTTTCTTT,CATREGRGVNTEAFF
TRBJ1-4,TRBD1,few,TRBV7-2,TGTGCCAGCAGGAAGGGGACAGAAGACGAAAAACTGTTTTTT,CASRKGTEDEKLFF
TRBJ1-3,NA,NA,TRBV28,TGTGCCACATTCCCCTCGACCACCTCTGGAAACACCATATATTTT,CATFPSTTSGNTIYF
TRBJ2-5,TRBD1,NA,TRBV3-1,TGTGCCAGCAGCTGGACTTTCAAACGGACAGGGGCTGGGGAGACCCAGTACTTC,CASSWTFKRTGAGETQYF
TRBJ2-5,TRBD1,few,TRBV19,TGTGCCAGTAGTATGGAGGGGACAGGCCAAGAGACCCAGTACTTC,CASSMEGTGQETQYF
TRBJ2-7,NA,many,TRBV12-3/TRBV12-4,TGTGCCAGCAGTTTCAGGACAGTCCCCTCCTACGAGCAGTACTTC,CASSFRTVPSYEQYF
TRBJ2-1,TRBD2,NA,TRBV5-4,TGTGCCAGCAGCTGGGCGGGGCGGGGGGGCCCAAATGAGCAGTTCTTC,CASSWAGRGGPNEQFF
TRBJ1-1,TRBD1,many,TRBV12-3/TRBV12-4,TGTGCCAGCAGTCAACAGGGGGCGAACACTGAAGCTTTCTTT,CASSQQGANTEAFF
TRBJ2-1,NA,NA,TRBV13,TGTGCCAGCAGCGACTGGGCCGGCGGCAATGAGCAGTTCTTC,CASSDWAGGNEQFF
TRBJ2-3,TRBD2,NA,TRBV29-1,TGCAGCGTTGAAGATGGGCGGGGGGGGGCGGCAGATACGCAGTATTTT,CSVEDGRGGAADTQYF
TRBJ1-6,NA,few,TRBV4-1,TGCGCCAGCAGCCAAGTAGGGGTTTGGGCACCCCTCCACTTT,CASSQVGVWAPLHF
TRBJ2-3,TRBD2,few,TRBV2,TGTGCCAGCAGTGAGTACCTAGCGGAGAACACAGATACGCAGTATTTT,CASSEYLAENTDTQYF
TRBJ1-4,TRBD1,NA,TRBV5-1,TGCGCCAGCAGCGGAATGACAGGGGATTCGGAAAAACTGTTTTTT,CASSGMTGDSEKLFF
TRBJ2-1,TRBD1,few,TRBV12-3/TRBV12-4,TGTGCCAGCAGTTTGGGGGACAGGCAGTTCTTC,CASSLGDRQFF
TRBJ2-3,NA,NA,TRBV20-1,TGCAGTGCTGCCCGGCAAGGTCCCCGAGGGCCAGATACGCAGTATTTT,CSAARQGPRGPDTQYF
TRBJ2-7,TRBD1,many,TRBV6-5,TGTGCCAGCAGTTACTGGGCAGGGGGCGACCACGAGCAGTACTTC,CASSYWAGGDHEQYF
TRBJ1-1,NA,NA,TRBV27,TGTGCCAGCAGTCCACCCACCAGGGGCGCTTACGACATGAACACTGAAGCTTTCTTT,CASSPPTRGAYDMNTEAFF
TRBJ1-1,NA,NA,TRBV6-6,TGTGCCAGCAGTTACAGGTCCCCAGGCCAGAACACTGAAGCTTTCTTT,CASSYRSPGQNTEAFF
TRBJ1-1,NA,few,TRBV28,TGTGCCAGCAGTTCCCTCAAATTCAGGGTCGAGGGCACTGAAGCTTTCTTT,CASSSLKFRVEGTEAFF
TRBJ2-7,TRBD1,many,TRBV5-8,TGTGCCAGCAGCTTTGGGACAGGGGGAACCTACGAGCAGTACTTC,CASSFGTGGTYEQYF
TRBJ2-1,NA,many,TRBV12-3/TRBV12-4,TGTGCCAGCAGCTCCGGCCTTAGCTCCTACAATGAGCAGTTCTTC,CASSSGLSSYNEQFF
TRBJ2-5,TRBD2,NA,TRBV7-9,TGTGCCAGCAGCTTAGATGGCGGGGGACAAGAGACCCAGTACTTC,CASSLDGGGQETQYF
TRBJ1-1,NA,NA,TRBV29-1,TGCAGCGCCCATGCGGGTTGGGCTTTCTTT,CSAHAGWAFF
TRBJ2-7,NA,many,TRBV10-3,TGTGCCATCAGTGACTCCAAAGCTTCGGACGAGCAGTACTTC,CAISDSKASDEQYF
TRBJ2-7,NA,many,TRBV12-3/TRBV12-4,TGTGCCAGCAGTTTAAGCAGTGGGGTCTTCCACGAGCAGTACTTC,CASSLSSGVFHEQYF
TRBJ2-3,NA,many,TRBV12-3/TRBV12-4,TGTGCCAGCACGGCCCAGCGCACAGATACGCAGTATTTT,CASTAQRTDTQYF
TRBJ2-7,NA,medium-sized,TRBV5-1,TGCGCCAGCAGCTTGGTTGTCAGCCCGTACGAGCAGTACTTC,CASSLVVSPYEQYF
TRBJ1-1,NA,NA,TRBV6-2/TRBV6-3,TGTGCCAGCAGTTACCCCCCGGGGACTGAAGCTTTCTTT,CASSYPPGTEAFF
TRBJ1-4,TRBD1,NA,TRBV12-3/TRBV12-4,TGTGCCAGCAGTAAAGCGGGACAGGTCTTGAATGAAAAACTGTTTTTT,CASSKAGQVLNEKLFF
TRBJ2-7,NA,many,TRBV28,TGTGCCAGCCTGAAGGACAGACCCTTCGAGCAGTACTTC,CASLKDRPFEQYF
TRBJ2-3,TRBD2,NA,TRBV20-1,TGCAGTGCTAGAGTGGGACTAGCGGGGGAACCCTACACAGATACGCAGTATTTT,CSARVGLAGEPYTDTQYF
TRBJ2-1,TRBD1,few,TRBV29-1,TGCAGCGTCCACGACAGGGTGGGGGTGAATGAGCAGTTCTTC,CSVHDRVGVNEQFF
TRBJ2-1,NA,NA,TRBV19,TGTGCCAGTAGTATGGTGGGCAGTTACAATGAGCAGTTCTTC,CASSMVGSYNEQFF
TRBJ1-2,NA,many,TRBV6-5,TGTGCCAGCAGACGTGGAGAGGGGATCTATGGCTACACCTTC,CASRRGEGIYGYTF
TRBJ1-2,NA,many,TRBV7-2,TGTGCCAGCAGCTTTGGGATGCAGGACTATGGCTACACCTTC,CASSFGMQDYGYTF
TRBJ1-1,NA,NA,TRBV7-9,TGTGCCAGCGGTTCATACAGCGAAATGAACACTGAAGCTTTCTTT,CASGSYSEMNTEAFF